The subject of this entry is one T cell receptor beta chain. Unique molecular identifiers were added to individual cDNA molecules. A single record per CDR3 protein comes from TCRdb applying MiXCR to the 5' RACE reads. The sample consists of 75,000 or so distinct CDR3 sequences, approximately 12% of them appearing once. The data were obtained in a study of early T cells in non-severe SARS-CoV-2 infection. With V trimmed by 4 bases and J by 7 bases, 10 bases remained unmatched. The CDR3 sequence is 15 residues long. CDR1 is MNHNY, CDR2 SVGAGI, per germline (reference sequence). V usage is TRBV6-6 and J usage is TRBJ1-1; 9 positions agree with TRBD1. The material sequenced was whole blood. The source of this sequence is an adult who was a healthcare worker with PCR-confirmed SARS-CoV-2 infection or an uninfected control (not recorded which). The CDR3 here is CASSSPSRQGGEAFF. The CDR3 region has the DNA TGTGCCAGCAGTTCCCCATCTAGACAGGGGGGTGAAGCTTTCTTT.